This T cell receptor beta chain originates from a study of blood T cell repertoires in COVID-19. Study at large: PBMCs, B-cell-depleted T cells, or T cells provided the cDNA or gDNA that made up the material.

In the source study's methods: Reference gene primer amplification yielded estimated nucleated cell counts. Sequenced by immunoSEQ multiplex PCR; TCRdb stores in-frame clones only, minus some. V and J calls and clone size are copied from that table; D and trimming were computed from the DNA. The table includes about 210,000 clones, around 81% detected once. Residents of 24 US areas, aged about 18 to 89 years, made up the participants. Participant-reported clinical history was the basis for cohort assignment. CDR1 LNHDA and CDR2 SQIVND come from the germline V gene (reference sequence). V was cut by 8 bases and J by 0 bases, with 12 bases left in between. The CDR3 contains 14 residues.

Sequencing input: PBMCs or T cells enriched from blood (not recorded which). The J gene is TRBJ2-3, the V gene TRBV19, with D possibly matching TRBD2 (6 bases). The TCR sequence derives from a woman aged 45-65 years with acute COVID-19. CDR3 in DNA: TGTGCCAGTCGAATGAGCGGGAGCACAGATACGCAGTATTTT. Translating gives CASRMSGSTDTQYF. Full variable domain (outside the CDR3, taken from reference TRBV19 and TRBJ2-3): DGGITQSPKYLFRKEGQNVTLSCEQNLNHDAMYWYRQDPGQGLRLIYYSQIVNDFQKGDIAEGYSVSREKKESFPLTVTSAQKNPTAFYLCASRMSGSTDTQYFGPGTRLTVL.